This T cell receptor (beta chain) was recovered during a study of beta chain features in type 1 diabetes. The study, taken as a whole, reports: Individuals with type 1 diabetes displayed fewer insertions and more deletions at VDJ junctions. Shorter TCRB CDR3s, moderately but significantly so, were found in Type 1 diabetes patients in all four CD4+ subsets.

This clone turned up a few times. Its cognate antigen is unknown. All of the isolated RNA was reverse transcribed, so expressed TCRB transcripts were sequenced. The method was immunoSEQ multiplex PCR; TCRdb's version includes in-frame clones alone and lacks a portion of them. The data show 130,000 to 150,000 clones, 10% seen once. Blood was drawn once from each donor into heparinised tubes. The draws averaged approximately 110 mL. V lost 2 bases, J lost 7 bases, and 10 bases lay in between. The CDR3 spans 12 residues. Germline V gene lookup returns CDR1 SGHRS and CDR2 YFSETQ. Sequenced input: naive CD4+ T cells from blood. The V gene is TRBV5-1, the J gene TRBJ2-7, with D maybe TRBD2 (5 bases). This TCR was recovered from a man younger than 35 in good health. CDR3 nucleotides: TGCGCCAGCAGCTTCCTTACGGGGGAGCAGTACTTC. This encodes CASSFLTGEQYF.